Listed below are T cell receptor beta chains from one sample, sequenced in a study of blood T cell repertoires in COVID-19. This table comes from immunoSEQ multiplex PCR, and its TCRdb copy is limited to in-frame clones, with some not included. Of about 320,000 clones listed, around 88% are singletons. The sequenced sample consisted of peripheral blood. These receptors originate from a woman aged 30 to 39 with COVID-19, enrolled during active disease. CDR3s include the opening cysteine and the closing phenylalanine or tryptophan. D genes are given only for firm matches. Expanded clones are given a class, and other clones once, few, many or no size at all.

J gene	clone size	V gene	D gene	CDR3 protein	CDR3 DNA
TRBJ2-1	-	TRBV5-1	TRBD1	CASSPGQGSSGEQFF	TGCGCCAGCAGCCCGGGACAGGGCTCCTCCGGTGAGCAGTTCTTC
TRBJ1-4	-	TRBV18	-	CASSPTTVTNEKLFF	TGTGCCAGCTCACCTACGACAGTTACTAATGAAAAACTGTTTTTT
TRBJ1-2	-	TRBV11-3	-	CASSLEGAPAF	TGTGCCAGCAGCTTAGAAGGGGCGCCCGCCTTC
TRBJ1-1	-	TRBV2	TRBD1	CASSVGTGGRNTEAFF	TGTGCCAGCAGTGTGGGGACAGGGGGTAGGAATACTGAAGCTTTCTTT
TRBJ1-4	-	TRBV2	-	CASSDLRVYEKLFF	TGTGCCAGCAGTGACCTCAGGGTCTATGAAAAACTGTTTTTT
TRBJ1-4	-	TRBV10-2	-	CAATARTNEKLFF	TGCGCCGCTACGGCGAGGACTAATGAAAAACTGTTTTTT
TRBJ1-5	-	TRBV4-1	-	CASSQARGEGQPQHF	TGCGCCAGCAGCCAAGCACGAGGGGAGGGCCAGCCCCAGCATTTT
TRBJ2-3	-	TRBV7-2	-	CASSLAGGVTTDTQYF	TGTGCCAGCAGCTTAGCCGGCGGGGTTACCACAGATACGCAGTATTTT
TRBJ2-5	few	TRBV7-9	TRBD1	CASSWTGVRETQYF	TGTGCCAGCAGCTGGACAGGGGTTCGGGAGACCCAGTACTTC
TRBJ2-1	once	TRBV18	-	CASSQQQGDSFF	TGTGCCAGCTCACAACAGCAAGGGGACTCGTTCTTC
TRBJ1-3	once	TRBV2	TRBD1	CADQGAPGNTIYF	TGTGCCGACCAGGGGGCGCCGGGAAACACCATATATTTT
TRBJ2-1	-	TRBV28	TRBD2	CASRQGLAAYNEQFF	TGTGCCAGCAGACAGGGACTAGCGGCCTACAATGAGCAGTTCTTC
TRBJ1-3	once	TRBV5-1	-	CASSLGGQNTIYF	TGCGCCAGCAGCTTGGGGGGGCAAAACACCATATATTTT
TRBJ1-1	-	TRBV4-1	TRBD1	CASKHTGGGIEAFF	TGCGCCAGCAAGCACACAGGGGGAGGAATTGAAGCTTTCTTT
TRBJ2-2	-	TRBV24-1	-	CATSDLNRGGGELFF	TGTGCCACCAGTGATTTAAACAGGGGAGGCGGGGAGCTGTTTTTT
TRBJ1-2	many	TRBV6-5	-	CASRREQGLYGYTF	TGTGCCAGCAGGCGCGAACAGGGTCTCTATGGCTACACCTTC
TRBJ2-1	-	TRBV19	TRBD1	CASSADRGPYNEQFF	TGTGCCAGTAGTGCCGACAGGGGACCCTACAATGAGCAGTTCTTC
TRBJ1-2	-	TRBV5-6	-	CASSTDAGKVVYGYTF	TGTGCCAGCAGCACTGATGCGGGGAAGGTAGTGTATGGCTACACCTTC
TRBJ1-1	-	TRBV11-1	-	CASSFNYGSEAFF	TGTGCCAGCAGCTTCAACTACGGATCCGAAGCTTTCTTT
TRBJ1-4	-	TRBV24-1	-	CATSDSGNEKLFF	TGTGCCACCAGTGATTCAGGGAATGAAAAACTGTTTTTT
TRBJ1-2	once	TRBV7-9	TRBD1	CASSISPGTEVYGYTF	TGTGCCAGCAGCATCAGTCCCGGGACAGAAGTCTATGGCTACACCTTC
TRBJ1-2	-	TRBV15	TRBD1	CATSRDPGQGNGYTF	TGTGCCACCAGCAGAGACCCCGGACAGGGGAATGGCTACACCTTC
TRBJ1-4	-	TRBV7-9	TRBD1	CASSPGLQGNEKLFF	TGTGCCAGCAGCCCCGGCCTACAGGGGAATGAAAAACTGTTTTTT
TRBJ2-7	-	TRBV3-1/TRBV3-2	-	CASSLDQTQLYEQYF	TGTGCCAGCAGCCTAGACCAAACACAGCTCTACGAGCAGTACTTC
TRBJ2-1	-	TRBV6-5	-	CASTPRLVYNEQFF	TGTGCCAGCACCCCCCGACTTGTCTACAATGAGCAGTTCTTC
TRBJ1-1	-	TRBV2	-	CASTIRNTEAFF	TGTGCCAGTACTATAAGAAACACTGAAGCTTTCTTT
TRBJ2-1	once	TRBV29-1	-	CSVEEPRKNRVDEQFF	TGCAGCGTTGAAGAGCCCCGGAAGAACAGGGTGGATGAGCAGTTCTTC
TRBJ2-5	-	TRBV6-2/TRBV6-3	TRBD1	CASSYTGTVQETQYF	TGTGCCAGCAGTTACACAGGGACAGTACAAGAGACCCAGTACTTC
TRBJ1-2	-	TRBV28	-	CASSIAGRGNYGYTF	TGTGCCAGCAGCATCGCGGGGAGGGGGAACTATGGCTACACCTTC
TRBJ2-3	-	TRBV19	-	CASSSGGVTDTQYF	TGTGCCAGTAGTTCTGGAGGGGTTACAGATACGCAGTATTTT
TRBJ2-3	-	TRBV6-5	TRBD1	CASSLLPTGSQDTQYF	TGTGCCAGCAGTTTACTGCCGACAGGGTCTCAAGATACGCAGTATTTT
TRBJ1-5	-	TRBV6-5	-	CASTVGINQPQHF	TGTGCCAGCACGGTGGGCATCAATCAGCCCCAGCATTTT
TRBJ2-3	-	TRBV4-1	-	CASSQGRDDTQYF	TGCGCCAGCAGCCAAGGCAGGGATGATACGCAGTATTTT
TRBJ1-3	-	TRBV2	-	CASRLLEGAGNTIYF	TGTGCCAGCAGACTATTGGAGGGAGCTGGAAACACCATATATTTT
TRBJ2-3	-	TRBV5-8	-	CASSFGGFRTDTQYF	TGTGCCAGCAGCTTCGGCGGTTTTCGCACAGATACGCAGTATTTT
TRBJ1-2	-	TRBV3-1/TRBV3-2	TRBD1	CASSQPGQGRDYGYTF	TGTGCCAGCAGCCAGCCGGGACAGGGAAGGGACTATGGCTACACCTTC
TRBJ1-2	-	TRBV28	-	CASSIPGRADYGYTF	TGTGCCAGCAGTATTCCCGGGCGGGCCGACTATGGCTACACCTTC
TRBJ2-3	-	TRBV6-2/TRBV6-3	TRBD2	CASSYSMMIAGTTDTQYF	TGTGCCAGCAGTTACTCGATGATGATAGCGGGAACCACAGATACGCAGTATTTT
TRBJ1-4	-	TRBV3-1/TRBV3-2	-	CASSQDIGATNEKLFF	TGTGCCAGCAGCCAAGATATAGGAGCAACTAATGAAAAACTGTTTTTT
TRBJ2-1	-	TRBV18	TRBD1	CASSQGQGVGQFF	TGTGCCAGCTCACAAGGACAGGGGGTTGGGCAGTTCTTC
TRBJ2-2	-	TRBV28	TRBD1	CASSGFQRDRGRTGELFF	TGTGCCAGCAGTGGTTTCCAACGGGACAGGGGAAGAACCGGGGAGCTGTTTTTT
TRBJ2-2	-	TRBV4-2	-	CASSQDYGSSRRELFF	TGTGCCAGCAGCCAAGATTATGGTAGTTCGCGCCGGGAGCTGTTTTTT
TRBJ2-1	-	TRBV15	-	CATSRALVTYNEQFF	TGTGCCACCAGCAGAGCGCTAGTTACCTACAATGAGCAGTTCTTC
TRBJ2-5	-	TRBV18	-	CASSPSGGTQETQYF	TGTGCCAGCTCCCCTTCTGGCGGGACTCAAGAGACCCAGTACTTC
TRBJ2-7	once	TRBV18	TRBD1	CASSPDRGPGQYF	TGTGCCAGCTCACCAGACAGGGGGCCAGGGCAGTACTTC